The present TCR beta chain was sequenced within a study of T cell responses to AZD1222 COVID-19 vaccine. Overall study context: Second doses at about 4 or about 12 weeks were pooled.

With respect to this clone: Antigen: not known.

Trimming removed 3 bases at V and 2 bases at J, with 7 bases between. CDR1 is LNHDA and CDR2 is SQIVND in the germline V gene (reference sequence). This CDR3 is built from 13 residues. Assay: immunoSEQ multiplex PCR; the TCRdb copy retains only in-frame clones and omits some. This sample has 150,000 to 200,000 clones, with 70% to 90% found just once. Study outcomes and limitations: Reports indicate that nearly half of spike-specific TCRs are directed at unmutated variant regions. It should be noted that donors were predominantly white British and more often female, and clonal diversity was possibly underestimated. Spike-wide vaccine-associated CD4 TCRs dominated at 160-218 and 743-854.

The sample here was peripheral blood, taken on day 0 of AZD1222 vaccination. V usage is TRBV19 and J usage is TRBJ2-5; D assignment may be TRBD1 or TRBD2 (5 bases each). The receptor was derived from an adult in good health. The CDR3 bases are TGTGCCAGTAGTATGGGGGAGCAAGAGACCCAGTACTTC. It encodes CASSMGEQETQYF.